This T cell receptor (beta chain) was captured by sequencing in a study of Graves' ophthalmopathy and Graves' hyperthyroidism. General study points: Blood shared most expanded thyroid clonotypes above 0.001 frequency.

Orbital computed tomography and thyroid ultrasound, along with TRAb, serum thyroxine and clinical symptoms, underpinned diagnosis. The PBMCs used were ones drawn from 10 ml of fresh peripheral blood. Amplifying from RNA transcripts, the study obtained TCR beta CDR3 regions. First-round RT-PCR with HTBI primers preceded a second-round multiplex PCR. TCRdb passed the multiplex PCR reads through MiXCR, listing each CDR3 protein once. The table records about 170,000 distinct CDR3 sequences, 37% of them present only once. As concerns this clonotype: Its antigen is unknown.

Trimming shortened V by 0 bases and J by 5 bases, and 11 bases separated the two germline ends. In germline, CDR1 is SGHRS, CDR2 YFSETQ. The CDR3 spans 14 residues. This chain connects TRBV5-1 to TRBJ2-5; D gene unclear. Sequenced input: peripheral blood. The receptor comes from a woman aged 40 to 55 with Graves' ophthalmopathy. The CDR3 region is CASSLGGRSETQYF. CDR3 DNA sequence: TGCGCCAGCAGCTTGGGCGGCCGTTCGGAGACCCAGTACTTC.